This T cell receptor (beta chain) was sequenced during a study of graft-versus-host responses after intestinal transplantation. General study results and limits: Researchers found GvH clones in recipient marrow, and some showed up first in ileum or blood. High graft-versus-host to host-versus-graft T cell clonal ratios marked allografts of patients with graft-donor macrochimerism.

About this clone itself: The antigen is undetermined.

V lost 5 bases, J lost 7 bases, and 8 bases lay in between. The germline V gene has CDR1 MNHNS and CDR2 SASEGT. The CDR3 contains 12 residues. Generated by immunoSEQ multiplex PCR, the TCRdb table keeps only in-frame clones and is missing some. The sample shows roughly 130,000 clones, about 90% of them seen only once. This specimen consisted of unstimulated CD4+ T cells sorted from spleen or lymph node cells, obtained before intestinal transplant. The V and J genes are TRBV6-1 and TRBJ1-4, with no clear D. This TCR derives from a human donor who received an intestinal transplant. Here the CDR3 reads CASSPVGEKLFF. In nucleotides, the CDR3 is TGTGCCAGCAGTCCAGTAGGTGAAAAACTGTTTTTT.